Listed below are T cell receptor beta chains from one sample, sequenced in a study of Ad26.COV2.S vaccination and SARS-CoV-2 variants. TCRdb's table, derived via immunoSEQ multiplex PCR, lists solely in-frame clones and lacks some. The repertoire has hundreds of thousands of clones, about 90% of them found once; the top ten carry around 1.4%. Source: peripheral blood, taken in a trial of Ad26.COV2.S vaccine versus placebo. The receptors were sampled from a person between 18 and 60 years old who received the Ad26.COV2.S COVID-19 vaccine or a placebo. The CDR3 runs from the conserved cysteine through the conserved F or W. D genes are given only for firm matches. Where a row states a size, it is once, few, many or the class of an expanded clone; other rows omit it.

D gene | J gene | clone size | V gene | CDR3 protein | CDR3 DNA
TRBD1 | TRBJ1-5 | - | TRBV19 | CASTTGGQGQPQHF | TGTGCCAGTACCACCGGGGGACAGGGTCAGCCCCAGCATTTT
- | TRBJ1-2 | - | TRBV19 | CASRTHQGNYGYTF | TGTGCCAGTAGGACCCACCAGGGAAACTATGGCTACACCTTC
- | TRBJ2-6 | once | TRBV19 | CASRLWGASGANVLTF | TGTGCCAGTAGGTTGTGGGGGGCCTCTGGGGCCAACGTCCTGACTTTC
- | TRBJ2-1 | once | TRBV15 | CATSRDGGGFDNEQFF | TGTGCCACCAGCAGAGACGGCGGGGGCTTCGATAATGAGCAGTTCTTC
- | TRBJ2-3 | once | TRBV29-1 | CSVLGATQYF | TGCAGCGTCCTCGGGGCCACGCAGTATTTT
- | TRBJ2-3 | - | TRBV3-1/TRBV3-2 | CASSQFITDTQYF | TGTGCCAGCAGCCAATTTATCACAGATACGCAGTATTTT
- | TRBJ1-1 | - | TRBV6-1 | CASSETDNEAFF | TGTGCCAGCAGTGAAACGGACAATGAAGCTTTCTTT
- | TRBJ2-7 | - | TRBV4-3 | CASSQTIDLQGYEQYF | TGCGCCAGCAGCCAGACCATAGATCTACAAGGCTACGAGCAGTACTTC
TRBD2 | TRBJ2-7 | - | TRBV19 | CASSTLAGASYEQYF | TGTGCCAGTAGTACCTTAGCGGGGGCCTCCTACGAGCAGTACTTC
- | TRBJ2-7 | many | TRBV3-1/TRBV3-2 | CASSQAQAYEQYF | TGTGCCAGCAGCCAAGCACAGGCCTACGAGCAGTACTTC
TRBD2 | TRBJ2-1 | - | TRBV4-3 | CASSQDRGGIYNEQFF | TGCGCCAGCAGCCAAGATCGCGGGGGGATCTACAATGAGCAGTTCTTC
TRBD1 | TRBJ2-3 | once | TRBV4-1 | CASSQTLGQGVTQYF | TGCGCCAGCAGCCAGACCTTGGGACAGGGGGTTACGCAGTATTTT
- | TRBJ2-6 | - | TRBV9 | CASSLRGLGANVLTF | TGTGCCAGCAGCTTGCGGGGGCTCGGGGCCAACGTCCTGACTTTC
TRBD1 | TRBJ2-7 | - | TRBV27 | CASSPRQGASYEQYF | TGTGCCAGCAGTCCCCGTCAGGGGGCGTCCTACGAGCAGTACTTC
- | TRBJ1-5 | - | TRBV30 | CAWSVGGDGQPQHF | TGTGCCTGGAGTGTAGGGGGGGATGGCCAGCCCCAGCATTTT
TRBD2 | TRBJ2-1 | - | TRBV5-1 | CASSGTSGSEQFF | TGCGCCAGCAGCGGGACTAGCGGGAGTGAGCAGTTCTTC
- | TRBJ2-5 | once | TRBV5-4 | CASNTGWPRETQYF | TGTGCCAGCAATACAGGTTGGCCGAGGGAGACCCAGTACTTC
- | TRBJ2-2 | few | TRBV10-1 | CASSRAGELFF | TGCGCCAGCAGCCGAGCCGGGGAGCTGTTTTTT
TRBD2 | TRBJ2-1 | - | TRBV6-5 | CASSFAGTSGYNEQFF | TGTGCCAGCAGTTTTGCCGGGACTAGCGGCTACAATGAGCAGTTCTTC
- | TRBJ1-5 | - | TRBV5-8 | CASSWDGSNQPQHF | TGTGCCAGCAGCTGGGACGGCAGCAATCAGCCCCAGCATTTT
- | TRBJ1-5 | - | TRBV3-1/TRBV3-2 | CASSQGRRDQPQHF | TGTGCCAGCAGCCAAGGGCGTAGGGATCAGCCCCAGCATTTT
TRBD1 | TRBJ2-1 | once | TRBV27 | CASSPDRGTYNEQFF | TGTGCCAGCAGTCCGGACAGGGGAACATACAATGAGCAGTTCTTC
- | TRBJ2-1 | - | TRBV9 | CASSTLGGTYNEQFF | TGTGCCAGCAGCACCCTAGGGGGGACATACAATGAGCAGTTCTTC
- | TRBJ2-5 | once | TRBV18 | CASSPPNRIQETQYF | TGTGCCAGCTCACCACCCAACAGGATTCAAGAGACCCAGTACTTC
TRBD2 | TRBJ2-7 | - | TRBV6-5 | CASSSPGLAGSEQYF | TGTGCCAGCAGTTCACCGGGACTAGCGGGCTCCGAGCAGTACTTC
- | TRBJ2-7 | once | TRBV3-1/TRBV3-2 | CASSQGYELLPEQYF | TGTGCCAGCAGCCAAGGATACGAACTCCTCCCGGAGCAGTACTTC
- | TRBJ1-5 | once | TRBV18 | CASSPLEQLPSNQPQHF | TGTGCCAGCTCACCACTTGAACAATTGCCTAGCAATCAGCCCCAGCATTTT
TRBD2 | TRBJ2-1 | - | TRBV10-1 | CASSPYSGSDNEQFF | TGCGCCAGCAGCCCCTATAGCGGGAGCGACAATGAGCAGTTCTTC